Below, 22 T cell receptor beta chains from the same sample are listed, as sequenced in a study of T cell responses to AZD1222 COVID-19 vaccine. Measured with immunoSEQ multiplex PCR; TCRdb has only the in-frame clones, and not every one. The data contain 100,000 to 150,000 clones, approximately 88% of them singletons. Sequencing used peripheral blood, obtained on day 0 of AZD1222 vaccination. The receptors come from an adult in good health.

This rearrangement joins TRBV7-2 to TRBJ2-7; 7 bases are shared with TRBD1. Germline V gene sequence: CDR1 SGHTA, CDR2 FQGNSA. This CDR3 is 16 amino acids long. V lost 5 bases and J lost 0; bases outside the gene matches: 10. CDR3 in DNA: TGTGCCAGCAGCCTACGTAAGGGGGCGATCTCCTACGAGCAGTACTTC. Protein: CASSLRKGAISYEQYF.

The V gene is TRBV4-3, the J gene TRBJ2-7; D remains ambiguous. Trimming pared 4 bases from V and 1 base from J, leaving 14 bases between. Germline V gives CDR1 LGHNA, CDR2 YSLEER. The CDR3 is 15 amino acids. In nucleotides, the CDR3 is TGCGCCAGCAGCCGCCAACTCTCACCTTCCTACGAGCAGTACTTC. It is translated as CASSRQLSPSYEQYF.

The chain carries TRBV5-6 and TRBJ2-5; 8 nucleotides agree with TRBD1. Germline trimming cut 3 bases from V and 1 base from J; bases unmatched to any gene: 2. CDR3 length equals 14 residues. Germline values: CDR1 SGHDT, CDR2 YYEEEE. DNA for the CDR3: TGTGCCAGCAGCTGGGACAGGTTCCAAGAGACCCAGTACTTC. This translates into CASSWDRFQETQYF.

This sequence joins TRBV5-4 and TRBJ1-4; D not resolved. V was cut by 0 bases and J by 8 bases, with 11 bases left in between. Germline V gives CDR1 SGHNT, CDR2 YYREEE (reference sequence). The CDR3 length is 14 residues. The CDR3 loop is CASSLAGLREKLFF. CDR3 DNA: TGTGCCAGCAGCTTGGCTGGCCTCAGGGAAAAACTGTTTTTT.

This chain links TRBV30 with TRBJ1-2; no clear D. CDR1 GTSNPN and CDR2 SVGIG come from the germline V gene (reference sequence). Trimming removed 1 base from V and 4 bases from J, with 13 bases in between. The CDR3 runs to 14 residues. The CDR3 DNA sequence: TGTGCCTGGAGTGAATCGGCCCTGGGCTATGGCTACACCTTC. This encodes CAWSESALGYGYTF. The full variable domain, with the rest looked up from reference TRBV30 and TRBJ1-2, is SQTIHQWPATLVQPVGSPLSLECTVEGTSNPNLYWYRQAAGRGLQLLFYSVGIGQISSEVPQNLSASRPQDRQFILSSKKLLLSDSGFYLCAWSESALGYGYTFGSGTRLTVV.

The chain combines TRBV5-4 with TRBJ1-6; no definite D call. The V gene lost 0 bases and the J gene lost 6 bases, with 10 bases spanning the gap. Germline V gene sequence: CDR1 SGHNT, CDR2 YYREEE (reference sequence). CDR3 length: 15 amino acids. The CDR3 reads CASSLGQAFNSPLHF. Here the CDR3 DNA reads TGTGCCAGCAGCTTGGGGCAGGCCTTTAATTCACCCCTCCACTTT. The full variable domain, in which reference TRBV5-4 and TRBJ1-6 provide the parts outside the CDR3, is ETGVTQSPTHLIKTRGQQVTLRCSSQSGHNTVSWYQQALGQGPQFIFQYYREEENGRGNFPPRFSGLQFPNYSSELNVNALELDDSALYLCASSLGQAFNSPLHFGNGTRLTVT.

The chain employs TRBV3-1 (or the pseudogene TRBV3-2) and TRBJ1-1, with a possible D match to TRBD1 (6 bases). Deletions cut 0 bases from V and 8 bases from J, with 10 bases between. CDR1 and CDR2 (germline): LGHDT, YNNKEL (reference sequence). The CDR3 sequence is 13 residues long. The CDR3 protein is CASSQDRGGEAFF. Here the CDR3 DNA reads TGTGCCAGCAGCCAAGATAGGGGGGGCGAAGCTTTCTTT.

This clone has a single count. The rearrangement links TRBV7-2 to TRBJ1-3; D is undetermined. Germline CDR1 SGHTA, CDR2 FQGNSA. The CDR3 contains 13 residues. The germline V and J ends were trimmed by 0 bases and 7 bases, with 7 bases remaining between them. The CDR3 DNA follows: TGTGCCAGCAGCTTAGCGGTGGCGAACACCATATATTTT. Protein product: CASSLAVANTIYF. The full variable domain, with the rest looked up from reference TRBV7-2 and TRBJ1-3, is GAGVSQSPSNKVTEKGKDVELRCDPISGHTALYWYRQSLGQGLEFLIYFQGNSAPDKSGLPSDRFSAERTGGSVSTLTIQRTQQEDSAVYLCASSLAVANTIYFGEGSWLTVV.

The chain combines TRBV11-3 with TRBJ2-2, with D perhaps TRBD1 (6 bases). Between the trimmed V and J ends, which lost 8 bases and 4 bases, there was a span of 11 bases. CDR1 and CDR2 (germline): SGHNT, YENEEA. The CDR3 has 13 amino acids. CDR3 nucleotides: TGTGCCAGCGCGACAGGTGGCACCGGGGAGCTGTTTTTT. This codes for CASATGGTGELFF. The entire variable domain, with the rest obtained from reference TRBV11-3 and TRBJ2-2, is as follows: EAGVVQSPRYKIIEKKQPVAFWCNPISGHNTLYWYLQNLGQGPELLIRYENEEAVDDSQLPKDRFSAERLKGVDSTLKIQPAELGDSAVYLCASATGGTGELFFGEGSRLTVL.

The V gene is TRBV28, the J gene TRBJ1-5, with D uncertain. Trimming removed 7 bases from V and 6 bases from J, with 16 bases in between. Germline CDR1 is MDHEN and CDR2 is SYDVKM. The CDR3 totals 14 residues. Here the CDR3 reads CASTQRVTSQPQHF. CDR3 DNA: TGTGCCAGCACCCAACGAGTCACTAGTCAGCCCCAGCATTTT.

The chain uses TRBV12-5 and TRBJ2-1; D ambiguous. Trimming stripped 5 bases from V and 5 bases from J, with 1 base between. CDR1 LGHNT and CDR2 FRNRAP come from the germline V gene. This CDR3 has 10 residues. The CDR3 DNA is TGTGCTAGTGGTAACAATGAGCAGTTCTTC. This sequence encodes CASGNNEQFF.

The V gene is TRBV5-1, the J gene TRBJ1-4, with a possible D match to TRBD1 (6 bases). The CDR3 runs 13 residues. Germline V CDR1 and CDR2: SGHRS, YFSETQ. The ends were cut back, 6 bases at V and 8 bases at J, with 14 bases in the middle. CDR3 bases: TGCGCCAGCACTAGGGGGGCTGGGGAAAAACTGTTTTTT. It is translated as CASTRGAGEKLFF.

The V gene is TRBV19, the J gene TRBJ1-1, with D hard to call. This CDR3 has 15 amino acids. Germline lookup yields CDR1 LNHDA and CDR2 SQIVND (reference sequence). V lost 6 bases and J 1 base, leaving 15 bases between the germline ends. The CDR3 DNA follows: TGTGCCAGTAGCCCCCTCGACACGCCGAACACTGAAGCTTTCTTT. It yields the protein CASSPLDTPNTEAFF.

This rearrangement joins TRBV5-1 to TRBJ1-2; 8 bases are shared with TRBD1. This CDR3 contains 15 residues. V was clipped by 5 bases and J by 3 bases; unmatched bases: 9. Germline V gene data show CDR1 as SGHRS and CDR2 as YFSETQ. This CDR3 is CASRDDRGVDYGYTF. DNA of the CDR3: TGCGCCAGCAGAGATGACAGGGGAGTGGACTATGGCTACACCTTC.

The gene calls are TRBV6-2 or TRBV6-3 and TRBJ1-4; the match to TRBD1 covers 8 bases. This CDR3 comprises 15 residues. With 5 bases clipped from V and 7 bases from J, the junction kept 9 bases outside the gene matches. Germline V gene sequence: CDR1 MNHEY, CDR2 SVGEGT. The CDR3 region is CASSPGGLGLEKLFF. The CDR3 bases are TGTGCCAGCAGTCCAGGGGGCTTGGGTCTTGAAAAACTGTTTTTT.

The count of this clone is one. The rearrangement links TRBV11-3 to TRBJ1-5; D is unclear. Germline V gene data show CDR1 as SGHNT and CDR2 as YENEEA. The CDR3 extends over 13 amino acids. Trimming pared 3 bases from V and 5 bases from J, leaving 8 bases between. The CDR3 nucleotides read TGTGCCAGCAGCTTGGGAGAAGATCAGCCCCAGCATTTT. Amino acids: CASSLGEDQPQHF.

This chain uses TRBV9 with TRBJ1-4; perhaps TRBD1 as D (5 bases). The germline CDR1 and CDR2 sequences are SGDLS and YYNGEE. This CDR3 has 17 amino acids. The V end lost 4 bases, the J end lost 4 bases, and 20 bases lay between the germline ends. The DNA for the CDR3 is TGTGCCAGCAGCTCACGGACCCAGGGACTCGGTAATGAAAAACTGTTTTTT. Its protein is CASSSRTQGLGNEKLFF.

The chain carries TRBV14 and TRBJ1-1; D unresolved. The length of the CDR3 is 13 residues. CDR1 and CDR2 (germline): SGHDN, FVKESK. V was cut by 5 bases and J by 2 bases, with 9 bases left in between. The CDR3 protein is CASSLQFNTEAFF. CDR3 coding DNA: TGTGCCAGCAGCTTACAATTCAACACTGAAGCTTTCTTT.

The chain recombines TRBV15 with TRBJ2-2, with TRBD1 matching 7 bases. The CDR3 loop spans 16 amino acids. The V gene end was trimmed by 1 base and the J gene end by 6 bases; junction bases not matched to a gene: 8. In germline, CDR1 is LNHNV, CDR2 YYDKDF (reference sequence). The CDR3 bases are TGTGCCACCAGCAGAGGACAGGGTATGGGGTCCGGGGAGCTGTTTTTT. Amino acids: CATSRGQGMGSGELFF.

V usage is TRBV5-1 and J usage is TRBJ1-6; D uncertain. Trimming pared 0 bases from V and 6 bases from J, leaving 7 bases between. This CDR3 is 14 amino acids long. The V gene's germline CDR1 is SGHRS and CDR2 YFSETQ. CDR3 coding DNA: TGCGCCAGCAGCTTGGAACAGTCTAATTCACCCCTCCACTTT. Its translation: CASSLEQSNSPLHF.

The V call is TRBV3-1 (or the pseudogene TRBV3-2), the J call TRBJ2-3; D is unclear. V lost 4 bases, J lost 0 bases, and 14 bases lay in between. Per germline, CDR1 LGHDT and CDR2 YNNKEL (reference sequence). There are 16 residues in the CDR3. The CDR3 sequence is CASSRLSPTSTDTQYF. The DNA of the CDR3 is TGTGCCAGCAGCCGCCTCTCACCCACTAGCACAGATACGCAGTATTTT.

V usage is TRBV5-1 and J usage is TRBJ2-1, with D unclear. V shed 0 bases and J shed 4 bases, with 8 bases lying between them. The CDR3 length is 14 residues. Per germline, CDR1 SGHRS and CDR2 YFSETQ. In DNA, the CDR3 is TGCGCCAGCAGCTTGGACACCTCATACAATGAGCAGTTCTTC. This sequence encodes CASSLDTSYNEQFF.